This T cell receptor (beta chain) was found in a study of cytomegalovirus exposure and HLA in healthy donors. Study outcomes and limitations: CMV serostatus stood as the only immune exposure information on hand.

The V gene lost 2 bases and the J gene lost 0 bases, with 15 bases spanning the gap. This CDR3 region has 17 residues. Germline V gene lookup returns CDR1 SGHAT and CDR2 FQNNGV. Points on this clone: Antigen specificity is unknown.

Vbeta (60) and Jbeta (13) primers were used in the PCR. Sequencing was performed with immunoSEQ multiplex PCR; in TCRdb, only in-frame clones are kept and a portion is missing. The repertoire holds over 50,000 clones, with roughly 90% as singletons. The sample consisted of PBMCs. The sequence derives from a man aged 25 to 40 in good health and CMV-seropositive. This sequence joins TRBV11-2 and TRBJ2-3; D might be TRBD2 (6 bases). In DNA form, the CDR3 reads TGTGCCAGCAGCTTAACCGGAGGCGGGGCTAGCACAGATACGCAGTATTTT. Its translation is CASSLTGGGASTDTQYF.